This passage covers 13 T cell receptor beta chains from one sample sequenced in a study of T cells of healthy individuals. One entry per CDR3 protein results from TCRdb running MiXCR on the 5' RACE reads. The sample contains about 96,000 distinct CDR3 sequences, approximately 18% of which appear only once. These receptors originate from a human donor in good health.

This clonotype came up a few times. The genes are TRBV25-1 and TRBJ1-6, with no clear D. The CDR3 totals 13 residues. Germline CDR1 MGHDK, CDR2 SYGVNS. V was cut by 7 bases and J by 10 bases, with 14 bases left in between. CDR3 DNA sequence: TGTGCCAGCAATTCAGATTGGAGGTCACCCCTCCACTTT. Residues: CASNSDWRSPLHF.

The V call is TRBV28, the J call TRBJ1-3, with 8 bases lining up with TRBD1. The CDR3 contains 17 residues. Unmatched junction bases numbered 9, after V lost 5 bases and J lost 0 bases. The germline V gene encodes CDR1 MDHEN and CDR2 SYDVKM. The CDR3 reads CASSTTGVRPSGNTIYF. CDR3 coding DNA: TGTGCCAGCAGTACGACAGGGGTCCGCCCCTCTGGAAACACCATATATTTT.

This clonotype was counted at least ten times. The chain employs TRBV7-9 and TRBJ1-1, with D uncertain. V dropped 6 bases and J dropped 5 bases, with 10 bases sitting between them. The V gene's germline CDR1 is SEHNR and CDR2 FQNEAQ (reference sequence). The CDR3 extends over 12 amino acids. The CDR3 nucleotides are TGTGCCAGCAGTGGGAAAGGAACTGAAGCTTTCTTT. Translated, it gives CASSGKGTEAFF.

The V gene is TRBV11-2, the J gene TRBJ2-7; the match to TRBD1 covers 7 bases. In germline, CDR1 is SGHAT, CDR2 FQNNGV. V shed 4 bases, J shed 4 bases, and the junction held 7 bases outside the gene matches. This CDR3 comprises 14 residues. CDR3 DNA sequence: TGTGCCAGCAGCTCAATCCAACAGGGGTACGAGCAGTACTTC. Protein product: CASSSIQQGYEQYF.

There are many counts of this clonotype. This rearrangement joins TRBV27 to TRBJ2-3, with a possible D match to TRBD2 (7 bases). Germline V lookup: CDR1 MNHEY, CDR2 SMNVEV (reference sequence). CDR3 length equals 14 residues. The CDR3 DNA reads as TGTGCTTCTAGGGAGGGGGTGGGCACAGATACGCAGTATTTT. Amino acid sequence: CASREGVGTDTQYF.

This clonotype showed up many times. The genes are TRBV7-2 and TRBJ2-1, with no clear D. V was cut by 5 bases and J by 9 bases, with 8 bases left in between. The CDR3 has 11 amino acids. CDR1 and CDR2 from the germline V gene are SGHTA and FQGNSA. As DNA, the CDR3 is TGTGCCAGCAGCGTAGTGGGTGAGCAGTTCTTC. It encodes CASSVVGEQFF.

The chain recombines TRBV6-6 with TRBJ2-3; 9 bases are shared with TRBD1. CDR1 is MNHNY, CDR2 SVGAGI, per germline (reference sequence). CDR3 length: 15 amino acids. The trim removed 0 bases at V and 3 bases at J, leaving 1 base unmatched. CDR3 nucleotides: TGTGCCAGCAGTTACTCCGGGACAGGGACAGATACGCAGTATTTT. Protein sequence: CASSYSGTGTDTQYF.

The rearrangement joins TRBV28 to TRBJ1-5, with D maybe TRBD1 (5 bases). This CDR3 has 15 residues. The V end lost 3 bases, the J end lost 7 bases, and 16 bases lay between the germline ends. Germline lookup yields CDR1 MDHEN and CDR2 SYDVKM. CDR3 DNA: TGTGCCAGCAGTTTTTGGGGACCGGGCATACAGCCCCAGCATTTT. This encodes CASSFWGPGIQPQHF.

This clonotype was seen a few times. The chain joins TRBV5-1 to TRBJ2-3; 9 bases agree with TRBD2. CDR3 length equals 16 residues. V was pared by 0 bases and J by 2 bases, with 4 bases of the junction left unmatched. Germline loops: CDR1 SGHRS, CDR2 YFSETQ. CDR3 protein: CASSLVLAGSTDTQYF. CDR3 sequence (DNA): TGCGCCAGCAGCTTGGTGCTAGCGGGGTCCACAGATACGCAGTATTTT.

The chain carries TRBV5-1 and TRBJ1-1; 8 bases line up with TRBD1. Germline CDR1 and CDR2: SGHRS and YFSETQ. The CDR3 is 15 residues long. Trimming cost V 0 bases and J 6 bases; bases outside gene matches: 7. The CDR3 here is CASSLGRQGRAEAFF. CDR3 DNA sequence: TGCGCCAGCAGCTTGGGCCGACAGGGGCGGGCTGAAGCTTTCTTT.

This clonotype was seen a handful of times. The DNA of the CDR3 is TGTGCCAGCAGCTTACGCGGGAGGGCCTACAATGAGCAGTTCTTC. It encodes CASSLRGRAYNEQFF. V usage is TRBV7-2 and J usage is TRBJ2-1; 9 bases align to TRBD2. The junction had 1 base not matched to a gene; V was cut back by 2 bases and J by 2 bases. CDR1 is SGHTA, CDR2 FQGNSA, per germline. The CDR3 is 15 amino acids.

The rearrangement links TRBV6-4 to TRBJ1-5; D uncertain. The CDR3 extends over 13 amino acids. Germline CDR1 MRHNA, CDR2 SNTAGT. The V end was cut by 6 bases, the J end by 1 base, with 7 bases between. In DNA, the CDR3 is TGTGCCAGCAGCCCCTCGAGCAATCAGCCCCAGCATTTT. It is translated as CASSPSSNQPQHF.

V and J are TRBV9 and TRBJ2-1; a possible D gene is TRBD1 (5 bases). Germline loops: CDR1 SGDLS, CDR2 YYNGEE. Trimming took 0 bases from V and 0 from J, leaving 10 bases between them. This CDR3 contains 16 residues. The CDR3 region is CASSVVTVSSYNEQFF. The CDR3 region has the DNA TGTGCCAGCAGCGTAGTGACAGTTAGCTCCTACAATGAGCAGTTCTTC.